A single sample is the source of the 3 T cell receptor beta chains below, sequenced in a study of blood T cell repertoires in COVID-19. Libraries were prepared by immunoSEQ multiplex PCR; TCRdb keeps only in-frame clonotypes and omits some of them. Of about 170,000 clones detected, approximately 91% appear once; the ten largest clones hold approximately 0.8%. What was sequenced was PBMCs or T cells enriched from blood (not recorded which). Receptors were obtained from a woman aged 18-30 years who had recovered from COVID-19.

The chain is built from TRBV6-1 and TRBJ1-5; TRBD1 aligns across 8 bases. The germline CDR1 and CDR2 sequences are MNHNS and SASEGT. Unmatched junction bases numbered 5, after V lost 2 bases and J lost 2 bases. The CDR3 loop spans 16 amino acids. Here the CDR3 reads CASSETGGGGNQPQHF. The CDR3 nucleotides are TGTGCCAGCAGTGAAACAGGGGGAGGAGGCAATCAGCCCCAGCATTTT.

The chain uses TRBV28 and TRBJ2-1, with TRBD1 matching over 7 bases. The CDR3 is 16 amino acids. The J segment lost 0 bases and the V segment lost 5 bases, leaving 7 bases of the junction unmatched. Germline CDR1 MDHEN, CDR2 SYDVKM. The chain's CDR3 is CASSPTGVGSYNEQFF. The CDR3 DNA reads TGTGCCAGCAGTCCAACAGGGGTAGGCTCCTACAATGAGCAGTTCTTC.

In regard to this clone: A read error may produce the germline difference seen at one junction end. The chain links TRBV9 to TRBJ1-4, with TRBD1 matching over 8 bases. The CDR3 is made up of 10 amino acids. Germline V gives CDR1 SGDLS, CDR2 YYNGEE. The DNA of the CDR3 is TGTGCCAGCGGGGGACAGGCCTTAAATTTT. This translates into CASGGQALNF.